In this sample, the clone carrying this TCR beta chain turned up a few times. RNA transcripts provided the source from which TCR beta CDR3 regions were amplified. RT-PCR in the first round (using the HTBI primer set) targeted the TCR CDR3. TCRdb used MiXCR to reprocess the multiplex PCR reads, holding one entry per CDR3 protein. The sample lists a few hundred thousand distinct CDR3 sequences, roughly 15% occurring once. The germline gives CDR1 MNHNS, CDR2 SASEGT. Trimming took off 9 bases at V and 1 base at J, with 12 bases between the two ends. The CDR3 consists of 13 residues. Inclusion characteristics of ophthalmopathy patients comprised a Clinical Activity Score of at least 3, a NOSPECS grade of at least 4, and duration under 3 months. Uncontrolled infection, other autoimmune disease, pregnancy or lactation excluded patients. Fresh 10 ml peripheral blood yielded PBMCs. The sample belongs to a study of T cells in Graves' hyperthyroidism and ophthalmopathy. Looking at the study overall: Peripheral blood was secured at the point of initial diagnosis, before any treatment.

The specimen sequenced was blood. The chain is built from TRBV6-1 and TRBJ1-1, with D unresolved. The origin of this receptor is a young woman with Graves' ophthalmopathy. The CDR3: CASQVAANTEAFF. The CDR3 region has the DNA TGTGCCAGTCAGGTGGCAGCGAACACTGAAGCTTTCTTT.